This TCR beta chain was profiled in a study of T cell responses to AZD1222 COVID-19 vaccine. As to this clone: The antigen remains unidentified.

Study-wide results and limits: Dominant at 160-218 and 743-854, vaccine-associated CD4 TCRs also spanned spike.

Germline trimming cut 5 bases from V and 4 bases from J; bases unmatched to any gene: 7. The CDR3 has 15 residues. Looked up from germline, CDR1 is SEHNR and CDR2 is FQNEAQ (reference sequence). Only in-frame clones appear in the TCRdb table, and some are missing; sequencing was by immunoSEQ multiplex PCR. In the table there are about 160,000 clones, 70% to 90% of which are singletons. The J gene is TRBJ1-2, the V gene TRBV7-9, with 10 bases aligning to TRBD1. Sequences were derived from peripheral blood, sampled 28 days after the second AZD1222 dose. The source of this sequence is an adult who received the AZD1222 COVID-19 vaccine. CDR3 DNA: TGTGCCAGCAGCCCACAGGGACAGGGGACCTATGGCTACACCTTC. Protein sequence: CASSPQGQGTYGYTF. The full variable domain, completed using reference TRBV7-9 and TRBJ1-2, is DTGVSQNPRHKITKRGQNVTFRCDPISEHNRLYWYRQTLGQGPEFLTYFQNEAQLEKSRLLSDRFSAERPKGSFSTLEIQRTEQGDSAMYLCASSPQGQGTYGYTFGSGTRLTVV.